This entry features one T cell receptor beta chain sequence. Its matching antigen is unknown. This sample was included in a study of OX40 agonist ivuxolimab in advanced cancers. Study-level background: Ivuxolimab, an antibody that agonizes OX40 (CD134), was administered to the patients. The dose-escalation group included hepatocellular carcinoma, melanoma, renal cell carcinoma and head and neck cancer. Whole-study results and caveats: Averaged across samples, CD8+ T cells carried more expanded clones than CD4+ did. Nonresponders, in some cases, also had low normalized T-cell clonal expansion.

Deletions cut 5 bases from V and 10 bases from J, with 18 bases between. The CDR3 totals 15 residues. Germline V gene lookup returns CDR1 LNHDA and CDR2 SQIVND (reference sequence). Data came from immunoSEQ multiplex PCR; TCRdb stores just in-frame clones and leaves some out. The data hold 35,000 to 55,000 clones, with around 85% observed a single time. The gene calls are TRBV19 and TRBJ1-6, with D possibly TRBD1 on 6 matching bases. The source was CD4+ or CD8+ T cells sorted from blood, collected in a trial of the OX40 agonist ivuxolimab. The source is an adult with an advanced solid tumor such as melanoma, head and neck, liver or kidney cancer. In DNA form, the CDR3 reads TGTGCCAGTAGTGCCCGCGGGGGCGTTGGGTCACCCCTCCACTTT. This gives the protein CASSARGGVGSPLHF.